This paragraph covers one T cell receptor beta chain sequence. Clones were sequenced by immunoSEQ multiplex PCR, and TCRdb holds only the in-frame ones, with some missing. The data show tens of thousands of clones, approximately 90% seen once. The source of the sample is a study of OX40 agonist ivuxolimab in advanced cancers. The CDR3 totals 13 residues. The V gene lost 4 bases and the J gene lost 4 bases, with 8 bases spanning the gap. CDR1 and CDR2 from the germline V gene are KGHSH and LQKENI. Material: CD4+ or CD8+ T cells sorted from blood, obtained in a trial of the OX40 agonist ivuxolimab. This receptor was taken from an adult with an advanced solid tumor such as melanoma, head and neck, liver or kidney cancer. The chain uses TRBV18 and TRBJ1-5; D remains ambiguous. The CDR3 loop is CASSRNQNQPQHF. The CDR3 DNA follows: TGTGCCAGCTCACGAAACCAGAATCAGCCCCAGCATTTT.